The text below deals with one T cell receptor (beta chain). The CDR3 has 12 amino acids. Looked up from germline, CDR1 is LGHDT and CDR2 is YNNKEL (reference sequence). V was clipped by 4 bases and J by 8 bases, with 11 bases between them. This record belongs to a study of blood T cell repertoires in COVID-19. Profiling relied on immunoSEQ multiplex PCR, and the TCRdb table lists in-frame clones only, not all of them. There are about 270,000 clones in the sample; 85% occur only once, and about 14% lies in the top ten. The source material was peripheral blood. The chain uses TRBV3-1 (or the pseudogene TRBV3-2) and TRBJ1-2; D gene uncertain. The receptor comes from a human donor in a cohort sampled during active COVID-19. CDR3 sequence: CASSPQGVGYTF. CDR3 sequence (DNA): TGTGCCAGCAGCCCACAAGGAGTCGGCTACACCTTC.